This is a list of T cell receptor beta chains from one sample in a study of breast tumors, draining lymph nodes, adjacent tissues. Via MiXCR, TCRdb re-called the multiplex PCR reads, giving one row per CDR3 protein. The table shows about 22,000 distinct CDR3 sequences, with about 61% occurring only once. Sequencing was performed on tumor-adjacent breast tissue. The source is a female donor with breast cancer. Some clones in this sample may be carry-over from other donors' samples. The CDR3 runs from the conserved cysteine through the conserved F or W. Each record gives: D gene, J gene, clone size, V gene, CDR3 protein, CDR3 DNA. D genes are given only for firm matches. Only some rows state a clone size, as once, few, many or a class for expanded clones.

D: -; J: TRBJ1-6; size: -; V: TRBV24-1; CDR3: CATKPFSQGGFGSINSPLHF; DNA: TGTGCCACCAAGCCCTTTTCTCAGGGAGGGTTCGGAAGTATCAACTCACCCCTCCACTTT
D: -; J: TRBJ2-7; size: -; V: TRBV5-4; CDR3: CASSLGRGGYEQYF; DNA: TGTGCCAGCAGCTTGGGCAGGGGGGGCTACGAGCAGTACTTC
D: -; J: TRBJ1-6; size: -; V: TRBV9; CDR3: CASSAQDRANSPPHF; DNA: TGTGCCAGCAGCGCCCAGGACAGAGCTAATTCACCCCCCCACTTT
D: -; J: TRBJ1-5; size: -; V: TRBV20-1; CDR3: CSARDGRPVPLNQPQHF; DNA: TGCAGTGCTAGAGACGGGCGGCCGGTGCCACTCAATCAGCCCCAGCATTTT
D: TRBD2; J: TRBJ2-1; size: -; V: TRBV20-1; CDR3: CSARDTLAGGPGEQFF; DNA: TGCAGTGCTAGAGATACGCTAGCGGGAGGGCCCGGGGAGCAGTTCTTC
D: TRBD2; J: TRBJ2-3; size: -; V: TRBV2; CDR3: CASSVRLAGLDTQYF; DNA: TGTGCCAGCAGTGTTAGACTAGCGGGGTTAGATACGCAGTATTTT
D: -; J: TRBJ2-3; size: -; V: TRBV10-3; CDR3: CAISETGLGTDTQYF; DNA: TGTGCCATCAGTGAAACAGGGTTGGGCACAGATACGCAGTATTTT
D: -; J: TRBJ2-2; size: -; V: TRBV2; CDR3: CASSGSRGANTGELFF; DNA: TGTGCCAGCAGTGGTTCCAGGGGGGCGAACACCGGGGAGCTGTTTTTT
D: -; J: TRBJ2-7; size: -; V: TRBV7-9; CDR3: CASSLAWSDEQYF; DNA: TGTGCCAGCAGCTTAGCCTGGAGCGACGAGCAGTACTTC
D: -; J: TRBJ1-2; size: many; V: TRBV20-1; CDR3: CSASNRFYGSAF; DNA: TGCAGTGCATCCAACAGGTTCTATGGCTCCGCCTTC
D: -; J: TRBJ1-2; size: -; V: TRBV30; CDR3: CAWSDQAGYTF; DNA: TGTGCCTGGAGCGATCAAGCGGGCTACACCTTC
D: -; J: TRBJ1-6; size: medium-sized; V: TRBV20-1; CDR3: CSARKTEDNSPLHF; DNA: TGCAGTGCTAGAAAGACGGAAGATAATTCACCCCTCCACTTT
D: -; J: TRBJ1-3; size: once; V: TRBV12-3/TRBV12-4; CDR3: CASKRSRHSGNTIYF; DNA: TGTGCCAGCAAGCGTAGCAGACACTCTGGAAACACCATATATTTT
D: TRBD2; J: TRBJ2-7; size: -; V: TRBV6-2/TRBV6-3; CDR3: CASSVAGVSYEQYF; DNA: TGTGCCAGCAGCGTAGCGGGAGTTTCCTACGAGCAGTACTTC
D: -; J: TRBJ2-1; size: -; V: TRBV7-2; CDR3: CASSSTTELSYNEQFF; DNA: TGTGCCAGCAGCTCGACGACAGAACTCTCCTACAATGAGCAGTTCTTC
D: -; J: TRBJ2-5; size: many; V: TRBV18; CDR3: CASSPRTEETQYF; DNA: TGTGCCAGCTCACCAAGAACCGAAGAGACCCAGTACTTC
D: TRBD1; J: TRBJ1-2; size: -; V: TRBV4-1; CDR3: CASSQRDRVDYGYTF; DNA: TGCGCCAGCAGCCAAAGGGACAGGGTAGACTATGGCTACACCTTC
D: -; J: TRBJ2-3; size: -; V: TRBV25-1; CDR3: CAARRGSTDTQYF; DNA: TGTGCCGCGAGGAGGGGGAGCACAGATACGCAGTATTTT
D: -; J: TRBJ1-2; size: -; V: TRBV20-1; CDR3: CSARDPAHPSHGYTF; DNA: TGCAGTGCTAGAGATCCGGCACACCCAAGCCATGGCTACACCTTC
D: TRBD2; J: TRBJ2-3; size: -; V: TRBV7-3; CDR3: CASSLISGGSTDTQYF; DNA: TGTGCCAGCAGCTTAATTAGCGGGGGGAGCACAGATACGCAGTATTTT
D: -; J: TRBJ1-3; size: medium-sized; V: TRBV12-3/TRBV12-4; CDR3: CASSEPRLAGNTIYF; DNA: TGTGCCAGCAGTGAACCGAGGTTAGCTGGAAACACCATATATTTT
D: TRBD1; J: TRBJ1-6; size: -; V: TRBV5-1; CDR3: CASSLGQGGYSPLHF; DNA: TGCGCCAGCAGCTTGGGACAGGGGGGGTACTCACCCCTCCACTTT
D: TRBD1; J: TRBJ2-3; size: -; V: TRBV5-6; CDR3: CASSLSGDRGFGLDTQYF; DNA: TGTGCCAGCAGCTTGTCTGGGGACAGGGGTTTCGGTTTAGATACGCAGTATTTT
D: TRBD2; J: TRBJ2-7; size: many; V: TRBV9; CDR3: CASSVAGGGEQYF; DNA: TGTGCCAGCAGCGTAGCCGGGGGGGGGGAGCAGTACTTC
D: TRBD1; J: TRBJ1-5; size: -; V: TRBV2; CDR3: CASSDRTGGSQPQHF; DNA: TGTGCCAGCAGTGATAGGACAGGGGGGAGTCAGCCCCAGCATTTT
D: -; J: TRBJ2-2; size: -; V: TRBV19; CDR3: CASFRGDTGELFF; DNA: TGTGCCAGCTTCAGGGGAGACACCGGGGAGCTGTTTTTT
D: -; J: TRBJ2-3; size: many; V: TRBV18; CDR3: CASSNTDTQYF; DNA: TGTGCCAGCTCCAACACAGATACGCAGTATTTT
D: TRBD2; J: TRBJ2-1; size: -; V: TRBV5-1; CDR3: CASSGLAMSDEQFF; DNA: TGCGCCAGCAGTGGACTAGCGATGAGTGATGAGCAGTTCTTC
D: TRBD2; J: TRBJ2-1; size: -; V: TRBV20-1; CDR3: CSAQTSAWDNEQFF; DNA: TGCAGTGCTCAAACTAGCGCTTGGGACAATGAGCAGTTCTTC
D: TRBD1; J: TRBJ1-6; size: once; V: TRBV7-8; CDR3: CASSRGQGNSPLHF; DNA: TGTGCCAGCAGCCGGGGACAGGGTAATTCACCCCTCCACTTT
D: -; J: TRBJ1-2; size: -; V: TRBV11-2; CDR3: CASSSPGTYGYTF; DNA: TGTGCCAGCAGCTCCCCCGGGACCTATGGCTACACCTTC
D: TRBD2; J: TRBJ2-3; size: many; V: TRBV20-1; CDR3: CSGQALAGAPPNTDTQYF; DNA: TGCAGTGGGCAGGCACTAGCGGGAGCTCCCCCTAACACAGATACGCAGTATTTT
D: TRBD2; J: TRBJ2-1; size: -; V: TRBV7-8; CDR3: CASSLVGGDEQFF; DNA: TGTGCCAGCAGCTTAGTCGGGGGGGATGAGCAGTTCTTC
D: TRBD1; J: TRBJ1-5; size: many; V: TRBV30; CDR3: CAWSVTGTENNQPQHF; DNA: TGTGCCTGGAGCGTCACCGGGACAGAAAACAATCAGCCCCAGCATTTT
D: TRBD2; J: TRBJ2-2; size: -; V: TRBV24-1; CDR3: CATSKRDPLTTGELFF; DNA: TGTGCCACCAGTAAGCGGGACCCCCTGACAACCGGGGAGCTGTTTTTT
D: -; J: TRBJ2-7; size: once; V: TRBV7-9; CDR3: CASSLVAGYEQYF; DNA: TGTGCCAGCAGCTTAGTTGCGGGCTACGAGCAGTACTTC
D: TRBD2; J: TRBJ2-7; size: -; V: TRBV6-5; CDR3: CASSSLTSGRSEQYF; DNA: TGTGCCAGCAGTTCCTTGACTAGCGGCAGAAGCGAGCAGTACTTC
D: -; J: TRBJ1-4; size: -; V: TRBV7-9; CDR3: CASSLGHQDEKLFF; DNA: TGTGCCAGCAGCTTAGGGCACCAGGACGAAAAACTGTTTTTT
D: -; J: TRBJ1-6; size: -; V: TRBV6-6; CDR3: CASSYGRAENSPLHF; DNA: TGTGCCAGCAGTTACGGGAGGGCTGAGAATTCACCCCTCCACTTT
D: -; J: TRBJ1-5; size: once; V: TRBV12-3/TRBV12-4; CDR3: CASSFSGANQPQHF; DNA: TGTGCCAGCAGTTTTTCAGGGGCAAATCAGCCCCAGCATTTT
D: -; J: TRBJ2-7; size: -; V: TRBV20-1; CDR3: CSAGREQYF; DNA: TGCAGTGCTGGGAGGGAGCAGTACTTC
D: -; J: TRBJ1-5; size: -; V: TRBV20-1; CDR3: CSASPKWDQPQHF; DNA: TGCAGTGCTAGCCCCAAGTGGGATCAGCCCCAGCATTTT
D: -; J: TRBJ1-3; size: medium-sized; V: TRBV11-2; CDR3: CASSLVAGFGNTIYF; DNA: TGTGCCAGCAGCTTAGTAGCAGGGTTTGGAAACACCATATATTTT
D: -; J: TRBJ1-2; size: few; V: TRBV29-1; CDR3: CSVQTGWDYGYTF; DNA: TGCAGCGTACAAACAGGGTGGGACTATGGCTACACCTTC
D: -; J: TRBJ2-1; size: many; V: TRBV28; CDR3: CASSGWGSSYNEQFF; DNA: TGTGCCAGTAGTGGATGGGGGAGCTCCTACAATGAGCAGTTCTTC
D: -; J: TRBJ1-5; size: once; V: TRBV6-6; CDR3: CASAGRKDQPQHF; DNA: TGTGCCTCGGCAGGGAGAAAGGATCAGCCCCAGCATTTT
D: -; J: TRBJ1-4; size: -; V: TRBV18; CDR3: CASSPRTDEKLFF; DNA: TGTGCCAGCTCACCACGGACGGATGAAAAACTGTTTTTT
D: TRBD1; J: TRBJ1-2; size: medium-sized; V: TRBV20-1; CDR3: CSAGDRPAFYGYTF; DNA: TGCAGTGCTGGGGACAGGCCTGCCTTCTATGGCTACACCTTC
D: TRBD1; J: TRBJ2-2; size: many; V: TRBV6-6; CDR3: CASSQQGAGTGELFF; DNA: TGTGCCAGCAGTCAACAGGGGGCGGGCACCGGGGAGCTGTTTTTT
D: TRBD2; J: TRBJ2-7; size: -; V: TRBV7-9; CDR3: CASSGLAGEHEQYF; DNA: TGTGCCAGCAGCGGACTAGCGGGGGAACATGAGCAGTACTTC
D: -; J: TRBJ1-6; size: once; V: TRBV5-8; CDR3: CASSYESRGSSSPLHF; DNA: TGTGCCAGCAGCTATGAGTCGCGAGGTAGTAGTTCACCCCTCCACTTT
D: TRBD2; J: TRBJ2-7; size: -; V: TRBV5-1; CDR3: CASSSGLAGVYEQYF; DNA: TGCGCCAGCAGCTCGGGACTAGCGGGGGTCTACGAGCAGTACTTC
D: -; J: TRBJ2-2; size: -; V: TRBV11-3; CDR3: CASSRTRGTTGELFF; DNA: TGTGCCAGTAGCCGTACCCGCGGCACCACCGGGGAGCTGTTTTTT
D: TRBD1; J: TRBJ2-3; size: many; V: TRBV29-1; CDR3: CSALPYLDRDEVNTQYF; DNA: TGCAGCGCCTTACCTTACCTGGACAGGGACGAGGTGAATACGCAGTATTTT
D: -; J: TRBJ2-1; size: -; V: TRBV29-1; CDR3: CSVEVMNEQFF; DNA: TGCAGCGTTGAAGTGATGAATGAGCAGTTCTTC
D: TRBD2; J: TRBJ2-3; size: -; V: TRBV10-3; CDR3: CAIRLAGTDTQYF; DNA: TGTGCCATACGACTAGCGGGGACAGATACGCAGTATTTT